Each of the 16 T cell receptor beta chains below was sequenced from the same sample in a study of breast tumors, draining lymph nodes, adjacent tissues. Samples came from axillary lymph nodes draining the breast cancer. TCRdb reanalysed the multiplex PCR reads using MiXCR and keeps one entry per CDR3 protein. This table has roughly 80,000 distinct CDR3 sequences, approximately 20% appearing once. Sequencing input: axillary lymph node tissue. The receptors stem from a female donor with breast cancer. Some clones in this sample may be carry-over from other donors' samples.

This clonotype was seen ten or more times. This chain uses TRBV4-2 with TRBJ1-4, with D tentatively TRBD1 (6 bases). Germline lookup yields CDR1 LGHNA and CDR2 YNFKEQ. The CDR3 covers 15 residues. The V gene lost 0 bases and the J gene lost 4 bases, with 9 bases spanning the gap. CDR3: CASSQDKGDNEKLFF. The DNA of the CDR3 is TGTGCCAGCAGCCAAGATAAGGGGGATAATGAAAAACTGTTTTTT.

This clonotype came up many times. The chain recombines TRBV20-1 with TRBJ2-5; 11 bases are shared with TRBD2. CDR3 length: 16 amino acids. Germline-derived CDR1 and CDR2 are DFQATT and SNEGSKA (reference sequence). Trimming at V came to 5 bases and at J to 5 bases, leaving 13 bases not matched to a gene. This CDR3 reads CSALGASGRSSETQYF. The CDR3 nucleotides are TGCAGTGCTCTTGGGGCTAGCGGGAGGTCTTCGGAGACCCAGTACTTC.

This clonotype appeared many times. The chain carries TRBV12-3 or TRBV12-4 and TRBJ2-7, with TRBD2 identical over 9 bases. V was clipped by 5 bases and J by 2 bases; unmatched bases: 7. The CDR3 is 15 amino acids. The CDR3 DNA sequence: TGTGCCAGCAGTACGTTAGCGGGAGCGGCCTACGAGCAGTACTTC. Translating gives CASSTLAGAAYEQYF.

The table lists this clonotype with many counts. The V gene is TRBV4-1, the J gene TRBJ2-3, with TRBD2 as a possible D gene (6 bases). Trimming removed 4 bases from V and 2 bases from J, with 13 bases in between. Per the germline V gene, CDR1 is MGHRA and CDR2 is YSYEKL. The CDR3 contains 15 residues. The CDR3 bases are TGCGCCAGCAGCCTAGGGACTGTTCCCACAGATACGCAGTATTTT. This codes for CASSLGTVPTDTQYF.

The sample holds many counts of this clonotype. V gene TRBV7-8 combines with J gene TRBJ2-7; 7 positions match TRBD1. CDR1 and CDR2 from the germline V gene are SGHVS and FQNEAQ. CDR3 size: 16 residues. V shed 6 bases, J shed 5 bases, and the junction held 16 bases outside the gene matches. The CDR3 loop reads CASRADREWLSDEQYF. As DNA, the CDR3 is TGTGCCAGCAGGGCAGACAGGGAATGGTTGTCGGACGAGCAGTACTTC.

Ten or more counts support this clonotype. The rearrangement uses TRBV14 and TRBJ2-7; TRBD2 is a possible D gene (5 bases). CDR3 length: 14 residues. Germline loops: CDR1 SGHDN, CDR2 FVKESK. The V end was cut by 1 base, the J end by 6 bases, with 13 bases between. CDR3 coding DNA: TGTGCCAGCAGCCAAGTGAATTCGCGGGTCGAGCAGTACTTC. Protein: CASSQVNSRVEQYF.

This clonotype was recorded at least ten times. J is TRBJ2-3 and V is TRBV11-2; no reliable D call. V was clipped by 3 bases and J by 0 bases, with 13 bases between them. Germline V gene lookup returns CDR1 SGHAT and CDR2 FQNNGV. CDR3 length: 16 amino acids. The CDR3 is CASSFLVLTSTDTQYF. The CDR3 nucleotides are TGTGCCAGCAGCTTCCTAGTCCTAACTAGCACAGATACGCAGTATTTT.

This clonotype was counted only a few times. A read error may be the cause here, since a much bigger clone is one base away. V gene TRBV4-3 combines with J gene TRBJ1-5; D gene ambiguous. V lost 0 bases to trimming and J lost 3 bases, with 9 bases between them. CDR1 and CDR2 (germline): LGHNA, YSLEER. There are 15 residues in the CDR3. CDR3 amino acids: CASSQEKGSNQPQHF. CDR3 bases: TGCGCCAGCAGCCAAGAGAAAGGGTCCAATCAGCCCCAGCATTTT.

Comments on this clonotype: A much larger clone lies a single base off, so this may be a read error. The genes are TRBV4-3 and TRBJ2-1; a possible D gene is TRBD2 (6 bases). CDR1 and CDR2 from the germline V gene are LGHNA and YSLEER. The CDR3 runs to 14 residues. In DNA, the CDR3 is TGCGCCAGCAACCAACAGACTAGAATGAATGAGCAGTTCTTC. Protein: CASNQQTRMNEQFF.

This clonotype was detected a few times. V usage is TRBV12-2 and J usage is TRBJ2-3; the DNA was not compared with TRBD2, the D call given in the table. TRBV12-2 is marked as a pseudogene. The CDR3 has 16 amino acids. This CDR3 is CASRPGLVGGTDTQYF. DNA of the CDR3: TGTGCAAGTCGCCCTGGACTAGTCGGTGGGACAGATACGCAGTATTTT.

This clonotype was seen many times. V gene TRBV9 combines with J gene TRBJ2-3; 8 nucleotides line up with TRBD2. This CDR3 has 15 residues. Germline V gene sequence: CDR1 SGDLS, CDR2 YYNGEE. V dropped 7 bases and J dropped 4; count of bases not matched to a gene: 11. CDR3 in DNA: TGTGCCAGCTCCCCGGGAGGGGGGCGAGCAGATACGCAGTATTTT. Amino acid sequence: CASSPGGGRADTQYF.

This clonotype was observed many times. The J gene is TRBJ2-7, the V gene TRBV20-1; 8 bases are a match to TRBD2. There are 12 residues in the CDR3. Trimming removed 5 bases from V and 2 bases from J; junction bases left unmatched: 2. Germline loops: CDR1 DFQATT, CDR2 SNEGSKA (reference sequence). CDR3 loop: CSAPGGPYEQYF. The CDR3 region has the DNA TGCAGTGCTCCGGGGGGGCCCTACGAGCAGTACTTC.

V and J are TRBV4-2 and TRBJ1-3; the D gene is possibly TRBD1 (6 bases). The CDR3 is 16 amino acids. V dropped 1 base and J dropped 1 base, with 11 bases sitting between them. Per the germline V gene, CDR1 is LGHNA and CDR2 is YNFKEQ. The CDR3 spells CASSQGTATSGNTIYF. The CDR3 DNA follows: TGTGCCAGCAGCCAAGGGACAGCCACTTCTGGAAACACCATATATTTT.

V usage is TRBV19 and J usage is TRBJ1-2, with a tentative D call TRBD1 (5 bases). V lost 7 bases and J 4 bases, leaving 19 bases between the germline ends. CDR1 LNHDA and CDR2 SQIVND come from the germline V gene (reference sequence). This CDR3 is 15 amino acids long. The DNA for the CDR3 is TGTGCCAGTAATCGAGATCTGGGGCTGGGCTATGGCTACACCTTC. Encoded protein: CASNRDLGLGYGYTF.

There are many counts of this clonotype. Here the CDR3 DNA reads TGCAGTGCTAGAGATGGAATAGCGGGAGATTTCTCCTACGAGCAGTACTTC. The encoded protein is CSARDGIAGDFSYEQYF. The chain has TRBV20-1 and TRBJ2-7; the match to TRBD2 covers 9 bases. Per the germline V gene, CDR1 is DFQATT and CDR2 is SNEGSKA (reference sequence). V was clipped by 0 bases and J by 0 bases; unmatched bases: 9. The CDR3 contains 17 residues.

This clonotype was detected ten times or more. Here the CDR3 reads CASSQEMGLAGGEQFF. The DNA of the CDR3 is TGCGCCAGCAGCCAAGAGATGGGACTAGCGGGAGGTGAGCAGTTCTTC. The V gene is TRBV4-3, the J gene TRBJ2-1; 15 nucleotides line up with TRBD2. The CDR3 contains 16 residues. J was trimmed by 9 bases and V by 0 bases; bases with no gene match: 3. CDR1 is LGHNA and CDR2 is YSLEER in the germline V gene.